This T cell receptor beta chain came from a study of T cell responses to AZD1222 COVID-19 vaccine. Repertoires were generated with immunoSEQ multiplex PCR, while TCRdb's copy carries only in-frame clones and drops some. The sample yields about 160,000 clones, around nine tenths seen once. This CDR3 spans 15 amino acids. Per germline, CDR1 MNHEY and CDR2 SVGEGT. Deletions cut 0 bases from V and 5 bases from J, with 11 bases between. This sequence joins TRBV6-2 or TRBV6-3 and TRBJ1-5; possibly TRBD1 for D (6 bases). The sequencing used peripheral blood, collected on day 0 of AZD1222 vaccination. The origin of this receptor is an adult in good health. The CDR3 here is CASSYSTSGDQPQHF. CDR3 nucleotides: TGTGCCAGCAGTTACTCAACCTCAGGGGATCAGCCCCAGCATTTT.